The sequence of this T cell receptor beta chain was determined in a study of technical replicates of blood from a handful of donors. Data came from immunoSEQ multiplex PCR; TCRdb stores just in-frame clones and leaves some out. Seen here are about 59,000 clones, around 95% observed once, and the top ten hold around 4.2%. This clone was counted once. Germline CDR1 SGHAT, CDR2 FQNNGV. This CDR3 has 13 amino acids. The V and J ends lost 5 bases and 1 base respectively, with 6 bases between them. Sequenced: PBMCs. This chain joins TRBV11-2 and TRBJ1-5, with TRBD1 as a possible D gene (5 bases). The sequence came from a human donor in good health. Some clones in this sample may be carry-over from other donors' samples. The CDR3 sequence: CASSAGSNQPQHF. CDR3 in DNA: TGTGCCAGCAGCGCAGGGAGCAATCAGCCCCAGCATTTT.